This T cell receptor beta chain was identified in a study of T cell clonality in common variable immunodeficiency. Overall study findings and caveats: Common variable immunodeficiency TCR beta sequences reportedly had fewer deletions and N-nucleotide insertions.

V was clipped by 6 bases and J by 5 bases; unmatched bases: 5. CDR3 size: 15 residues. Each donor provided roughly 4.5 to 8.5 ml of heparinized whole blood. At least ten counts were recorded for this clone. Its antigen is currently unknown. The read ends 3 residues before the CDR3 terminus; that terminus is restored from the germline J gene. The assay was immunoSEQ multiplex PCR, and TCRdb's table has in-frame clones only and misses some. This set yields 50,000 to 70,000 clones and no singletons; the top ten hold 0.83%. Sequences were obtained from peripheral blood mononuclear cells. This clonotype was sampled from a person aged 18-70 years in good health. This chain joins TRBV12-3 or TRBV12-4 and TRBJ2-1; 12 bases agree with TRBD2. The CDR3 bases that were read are TGTGCCAGCAGCCGGCTAGCGGGGGGGAACAATGAG. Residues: CASSRLAGGNNE. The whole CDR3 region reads CASSRLAGGNNEQFF.